The sequence of this T cell receptor (beta chain) was determined in a study of monozygotic twins with inflammatory bowel disease (dated by TCRdb to between 2018 and 2021). Context from the whole study: A total of about 28 monozygotic twin pairs were included in the full study, comprising nine German pairs (four IBD-concordant, five IBD-discordant) and 19 IBD-discordant Danish pairs. Each individual had, on average, about 151 000 unique TCRalpha sequences and 181 000 unique TCRbeta sequences available for analysis. The search for disease-associated traits relied mainly on comparing IBD patients with their genetically identical healthy co-twins within discordant pairs. The paper's findings and limits, for the study overall: The analysis was unable to tell different T cell subtypes apart. Fewer clonotypes were shared with other individuals by IBD patients than by healthy twins, most markedly in patients showing signs of disease activity. No single strong signal or clonotype linked to IBD turned up in the results, so the idea that one exists was not supported. Measured by the inverse Simpson index, TCRbeta repertoire diversity was lower in IBD patients than in their healthy co-twins. Background noise and inter-individual variability may have been introduced into the repertoires by the differing immunosuppressive treatments among patients. No difference in repertoire similarity was observed between concordant and discordant twins, possibly owing to limited statistical power.

Turning to this clonotype: Its binding antigen is unknown.

There are 14 amino acids in the CDR3, from cysteine to phenylalanine inclusive. There is no recorded DNA. Per the germline V gene (reference sequence), LNHDA is the CDR1 and SQIVND is the CDR2. The library was prepared using 5' RACE. Each TCR library was prepared from about 4,000 ng of total RNA. For each sample, cDNA synthesis with SMARTScribe reverse transcriptase was split into eight separate reactions. Unique molecular identifiers containing a 6-nucleotide sample barcode were introduced through template switching during cDNA synthesis. Amplification of TCRalpha and TCRbeta cDNA involved two nested PCRs of about 15 and 9 cycles, and each PCR was followed by bead purification. Before amplification, the cDNA was both treated with uracil DNA-glycosylase and purified with the QIAquick PCR purification kit. The second PCR was the step at which Illumina TruSeq-compatible adapters and sample-specific barcodes were added. TapeStation and Qubit were used to check library quality and concentration, and 5 ng of each library went into the pool. Pooled libraries were sequenced on an Illumina HiSeq2500 single-index Rapid Run with 2 x 100 bp reads and custom sequencing primers. The source study handled its data this way. MiGEC version 1.2.6 was used for UMI-based consensus assembly to correct PCR and sequencing errors. MiXCR version 2.1.1 was used for V(D)J alignment, clonotype assembly and CDR3 extraction. To normalise gene usage, clonotype sharing and MAIT/NKT TCR abundance, the analysis used the top 1000, 10 000 and 20 000 clonotypes per sample. After downsampling to 27 000 UMIs, diversity was calculated as the inverse Simpson index using the vegan R package. Paired Mann-Whitney U tests were applied to discordant twin pairs, with Benjamini-Hochberg correction for multiple testing. The reads went through TCRdb reprocessing, and each CDR3 protein sequence gets one entry with no DNA. TCRdb assigned the V and J calls; the authors' analysis was not used. This sample's listing comprises some 400,000 distinct CDR3 sequences. The ten biggest clones cover about 2.4% of the sample.

A roughly 2.5 ml peripheral blood sample was drawn into PAXgene tubes per donor and stored at -80°C. Without T cell sorting, total RNA was isolated from whole blood using the PAXgene blood miRNA kit on an automated QIAcube. Peripheral blood from monozygotic twin pairs who were concordant or discordant for inflammatory bowel disease underwent deep TCRalpha and TCRbeta repertoire profiling using unique molecular barcoding. Smoking habits were recorded for all twin pairs, and each individual was classified as a current, former or never smoker. The chain uses TRBV19 and TRBJ1-1; TCRdb's D gene call, TRBD1, goes unchecked for lack of DNA. The sequence came from a human donor with ulcerative colitis or Crohn's disease, or a healthy co-twin of an affected twin (not recorded which). Sequenced: blood. CDR3 region: CASSGDRGITEAFF.